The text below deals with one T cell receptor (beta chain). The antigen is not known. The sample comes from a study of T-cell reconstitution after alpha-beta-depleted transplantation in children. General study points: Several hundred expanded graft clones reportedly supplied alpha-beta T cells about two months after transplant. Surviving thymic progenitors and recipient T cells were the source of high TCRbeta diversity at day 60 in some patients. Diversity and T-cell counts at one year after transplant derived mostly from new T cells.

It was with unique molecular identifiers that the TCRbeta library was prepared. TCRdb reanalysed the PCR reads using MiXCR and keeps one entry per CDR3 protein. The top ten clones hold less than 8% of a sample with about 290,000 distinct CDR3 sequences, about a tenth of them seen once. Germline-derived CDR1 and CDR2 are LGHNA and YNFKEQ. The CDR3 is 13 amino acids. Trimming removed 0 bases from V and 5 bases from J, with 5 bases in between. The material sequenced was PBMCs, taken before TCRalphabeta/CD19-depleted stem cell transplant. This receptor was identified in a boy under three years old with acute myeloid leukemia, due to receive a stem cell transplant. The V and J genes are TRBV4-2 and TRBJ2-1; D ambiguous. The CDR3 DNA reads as TGTGCCAGCAGCCAAGATGGAGACAATGAGCAGTTCTTC. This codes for CASSQDGDNEQFF.